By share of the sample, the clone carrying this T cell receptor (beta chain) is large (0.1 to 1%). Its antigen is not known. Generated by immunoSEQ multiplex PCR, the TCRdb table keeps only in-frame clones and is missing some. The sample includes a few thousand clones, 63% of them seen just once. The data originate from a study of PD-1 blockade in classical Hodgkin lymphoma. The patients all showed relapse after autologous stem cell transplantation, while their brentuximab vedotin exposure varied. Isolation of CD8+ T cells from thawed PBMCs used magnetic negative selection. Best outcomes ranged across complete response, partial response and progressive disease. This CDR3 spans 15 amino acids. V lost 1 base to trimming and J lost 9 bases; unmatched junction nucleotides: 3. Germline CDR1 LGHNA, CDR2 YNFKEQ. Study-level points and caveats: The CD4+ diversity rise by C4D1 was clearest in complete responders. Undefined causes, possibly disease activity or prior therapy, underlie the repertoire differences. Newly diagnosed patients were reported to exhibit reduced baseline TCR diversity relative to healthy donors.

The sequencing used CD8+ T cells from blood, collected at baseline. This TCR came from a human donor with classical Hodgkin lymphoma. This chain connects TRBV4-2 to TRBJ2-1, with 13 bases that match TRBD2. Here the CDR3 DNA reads TGTGCCAGCAGCCAAGGGACTAGCGGGAGCTTTGAGCAGTTCTTC. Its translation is CASSQGTSGSFEQFF.